Detailed here is one T cell receptor (beta chain). Its antigen is as yet unknown. These data are taken from a study of OX40 agonist ivuxolimab in advanced cancers. Study as a whole: Ivuxolimab, an agonist antibody against OX40 (CD134), was given to patients. Whole-study results and caveats: Averaged across samples, CD8+ T cells carried more expanded clones than CD4+ did.

Sequencing used immunoSEQ multiplex PCR; TCRdb keeps in-frame clones, though not all of them. The sample has 77,000 or so clones, roughly 90% seen once; the top ten hold 0.78%. The TCR was taken from an adult with an advanced solid tumor such as melanoma, head and neck, liver or kidney cancer. Sequenced material: CD4+ or CD8+ T cells sorted from blood, taken in a trial of the OX40 agonist ivuxolimab.

CDR3 sequence: CASSSFRDRDSNQPQHF. The CDR3 DNA reads as TGCGCCAGCAGTTCCTTCCGGGACAGAGATAGCAATCAGCCCCAGCATTTT. The chain is built from TRBV10-1 and TRBJ1-5; 7 bases align to TRBD1. The trim removed 5 bases at V and 0 bases at J, leaving 10 bases unmatched. CDR3 length: 17 amino acids. CDR1 WNHNN and CDR2 SYGVQD come from the germline V gene (reference sequence).